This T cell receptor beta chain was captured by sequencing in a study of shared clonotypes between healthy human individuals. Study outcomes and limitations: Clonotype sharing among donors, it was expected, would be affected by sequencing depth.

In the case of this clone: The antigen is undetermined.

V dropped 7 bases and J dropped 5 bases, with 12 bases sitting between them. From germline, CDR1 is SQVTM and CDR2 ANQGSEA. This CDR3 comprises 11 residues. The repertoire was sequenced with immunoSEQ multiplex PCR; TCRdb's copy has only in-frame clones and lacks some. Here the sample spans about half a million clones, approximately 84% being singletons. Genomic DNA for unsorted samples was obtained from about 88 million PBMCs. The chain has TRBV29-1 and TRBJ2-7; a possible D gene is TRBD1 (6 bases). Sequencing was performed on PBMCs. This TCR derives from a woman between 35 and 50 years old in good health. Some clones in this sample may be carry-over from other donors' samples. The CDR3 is CSGREGDEQYF. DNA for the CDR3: TGCAGCGGACGAGAGGGGGACGAGCAGTACTTC.